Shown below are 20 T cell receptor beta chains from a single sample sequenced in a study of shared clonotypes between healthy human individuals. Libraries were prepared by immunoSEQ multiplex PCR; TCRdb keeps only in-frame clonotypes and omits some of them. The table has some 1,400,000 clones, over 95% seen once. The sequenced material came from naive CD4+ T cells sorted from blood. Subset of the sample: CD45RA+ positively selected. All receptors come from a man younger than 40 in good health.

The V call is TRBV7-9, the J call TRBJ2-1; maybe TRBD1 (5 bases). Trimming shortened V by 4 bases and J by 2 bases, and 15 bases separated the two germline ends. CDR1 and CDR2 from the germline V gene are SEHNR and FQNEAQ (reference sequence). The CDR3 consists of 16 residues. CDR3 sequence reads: CASSSPTANTYNEQFF. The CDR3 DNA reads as TGTGCCAGCAGCTCCCCGACAGCGAATACCTACAATGAGCAGTTCTTC. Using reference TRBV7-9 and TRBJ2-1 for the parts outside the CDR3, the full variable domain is DTGVSQNPRHKITKRGQNVTFRCDPISEHNRLYWYRQTLGQGPEFLTYFQNEAQLEKSRLLSDRFSAERPKGSFSTLEIQRTEQGDSAMYLCASSSPTANTYNEQFFGPGTRLTVL.

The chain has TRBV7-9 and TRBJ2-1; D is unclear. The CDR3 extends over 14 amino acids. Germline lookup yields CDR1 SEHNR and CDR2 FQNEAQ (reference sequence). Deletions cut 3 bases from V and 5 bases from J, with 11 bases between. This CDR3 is CASSLFGNNNEQFF. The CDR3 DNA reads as TGTGCCAGCAGCTTGTTTGGCAACAACAATGAGCAGTTCTTC.

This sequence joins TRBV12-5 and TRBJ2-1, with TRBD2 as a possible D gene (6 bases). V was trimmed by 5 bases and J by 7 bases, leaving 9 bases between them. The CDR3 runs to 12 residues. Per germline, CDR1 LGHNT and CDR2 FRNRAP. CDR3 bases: TGTGCTAGTGGTCCAGGAGGGAATGAGCAGTTCTTC. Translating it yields CASGPGGNEQFF.

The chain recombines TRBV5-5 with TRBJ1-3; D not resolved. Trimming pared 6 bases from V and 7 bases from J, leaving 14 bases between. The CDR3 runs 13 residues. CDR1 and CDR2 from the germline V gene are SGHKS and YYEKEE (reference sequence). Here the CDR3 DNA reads TGTGCCAGCACCACATTTTCCAGGAACACCATATATTTT. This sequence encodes CASTTFSRNTIYF.

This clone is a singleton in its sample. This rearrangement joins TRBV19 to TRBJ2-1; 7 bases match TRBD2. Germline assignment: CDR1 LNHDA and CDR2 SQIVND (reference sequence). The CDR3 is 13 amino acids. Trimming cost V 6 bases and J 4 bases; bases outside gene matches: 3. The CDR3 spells CASRYGGYNEQFF. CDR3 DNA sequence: TGTGCCAGTAGATACGGGGGGTACAATGAGCAGTTCTTC.

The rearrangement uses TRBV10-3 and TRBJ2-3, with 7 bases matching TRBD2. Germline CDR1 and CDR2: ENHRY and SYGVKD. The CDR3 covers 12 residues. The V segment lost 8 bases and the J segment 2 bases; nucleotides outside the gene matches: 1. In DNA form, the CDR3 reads TGTGCCATCGGGACTAACACAGATACGCAGTATTTT. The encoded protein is CAIGTNTDTQYF.

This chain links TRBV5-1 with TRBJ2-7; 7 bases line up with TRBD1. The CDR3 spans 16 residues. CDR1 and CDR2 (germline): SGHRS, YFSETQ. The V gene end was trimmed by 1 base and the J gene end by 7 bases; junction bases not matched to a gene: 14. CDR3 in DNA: TGCGCCAGCAGCTTGATAAGCCAGGGGGATCTTGGGGAGCAGTACTTC. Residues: CASSLISQGDLGEQYF. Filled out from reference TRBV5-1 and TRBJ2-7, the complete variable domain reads KAGVTQTPRYLIKTRGQQVTLSCSPISGHRSVSWYQQTPGQGLQFLFEYFSETQRNKGNFPGRFSGRQFSNSRSEMNVSTLELGDSALYLCASSLISQGDLGEQYFGPGTRLTVT.

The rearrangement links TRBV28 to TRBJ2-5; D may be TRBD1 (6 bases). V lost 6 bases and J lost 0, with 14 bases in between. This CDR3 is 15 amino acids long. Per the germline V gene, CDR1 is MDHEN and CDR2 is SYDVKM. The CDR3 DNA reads TGTGCCAGCAGGAGACAGGCAACGTACCAAGAGACCCAGTACTTC. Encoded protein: CASRRQATYQETQYF. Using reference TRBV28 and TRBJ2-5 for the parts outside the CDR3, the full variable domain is DVKVTQSSRYLVKRTGEKVFLECVQDMDHENMFWYRQDPGLGLRLIYFSYDVKMKEKGDIPEGYSVSREKKERFSLILESASTNQTSMYLCASRRQATYQETQYFGPGTRLLVL.

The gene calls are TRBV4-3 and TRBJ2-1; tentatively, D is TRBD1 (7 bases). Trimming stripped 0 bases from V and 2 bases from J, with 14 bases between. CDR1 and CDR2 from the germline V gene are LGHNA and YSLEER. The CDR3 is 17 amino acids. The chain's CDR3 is CASSQDLGRGAYNEQFF. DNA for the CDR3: TGCGCCAGCAGCCAAGATCTAGGCAGGGGGGCCTACAATGAGCAGTTCTTC.

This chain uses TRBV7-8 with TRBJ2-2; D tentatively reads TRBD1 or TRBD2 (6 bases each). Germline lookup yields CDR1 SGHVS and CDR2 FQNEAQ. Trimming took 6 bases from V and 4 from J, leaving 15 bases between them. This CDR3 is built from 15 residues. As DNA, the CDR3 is TGTGCCAGCAGGGGAAGGGGGGCGTCCACCGGGGAGCTGTTTTTT. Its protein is CASRGRGASTGELFF.

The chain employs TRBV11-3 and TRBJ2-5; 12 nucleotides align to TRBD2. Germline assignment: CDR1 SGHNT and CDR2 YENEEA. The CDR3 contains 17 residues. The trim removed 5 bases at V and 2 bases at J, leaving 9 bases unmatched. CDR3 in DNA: TGTGCCAGCAGCACGGAGGGTGGACTAGCGGGGCAAGAGACCCAGTACTTC. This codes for CASSTEGGLAGQETQYF.

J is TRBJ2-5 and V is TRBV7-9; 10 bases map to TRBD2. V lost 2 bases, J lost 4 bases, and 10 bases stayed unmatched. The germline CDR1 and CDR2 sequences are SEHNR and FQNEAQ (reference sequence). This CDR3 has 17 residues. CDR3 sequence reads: CASSLNKREGRRETQYF. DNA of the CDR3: TGTGCCAGCAGCTTAAATAAGCGGGAGGGCCGACGAGAGACCCAGTACTTC.

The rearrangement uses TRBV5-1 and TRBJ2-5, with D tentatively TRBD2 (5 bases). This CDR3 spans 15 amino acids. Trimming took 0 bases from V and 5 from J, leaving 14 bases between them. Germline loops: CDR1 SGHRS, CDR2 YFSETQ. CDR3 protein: CASSLVVDSGETQYF. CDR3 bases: TGCGCCAGCAGCTTGGTAGTCGACTCGGGGGAGACCCAGTACTTC.

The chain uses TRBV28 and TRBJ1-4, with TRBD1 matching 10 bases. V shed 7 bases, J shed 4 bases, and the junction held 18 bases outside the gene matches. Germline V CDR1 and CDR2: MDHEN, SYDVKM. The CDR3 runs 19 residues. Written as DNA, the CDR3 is TGTGCCAGCACCCGGAGCTGGGACAGGGGCCGCGCCGGTAATGAAAAACTGTTTTTT. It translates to CASTRSWDRGRAGNEKLFF.

In DNA form, the CDR3 reads TGTGCCAGCAGCTTTCAGACGGGACTAGCGGGTCACAATGAGCAGTTCTTC. Translating it yields CASSFQTGLAGHNEQFF. The chain combines TRBV5-8 with TRBJ2-1, with 12 bases matching TRBD2. J was trimmed by 5 bases and V by 2 bases; bases with no gene match: 8. The CDR3 is 17 amino acids. Germline lookup yields CDR1 SGHTS and CDR2 YDEGEE.

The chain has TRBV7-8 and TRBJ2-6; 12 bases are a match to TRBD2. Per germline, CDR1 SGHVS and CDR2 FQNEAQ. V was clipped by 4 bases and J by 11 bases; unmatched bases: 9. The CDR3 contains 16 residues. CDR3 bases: TGTGCCAGCAGCTCCGGACTAGCGGGGTCGGCTTACGTCCTGACTTTC. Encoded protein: CASSSGLAGSAYVLTF.

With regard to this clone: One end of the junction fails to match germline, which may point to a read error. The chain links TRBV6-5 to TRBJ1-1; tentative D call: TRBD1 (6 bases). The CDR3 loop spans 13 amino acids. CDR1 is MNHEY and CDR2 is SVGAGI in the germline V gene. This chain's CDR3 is CASSYLERGTVIF. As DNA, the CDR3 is TGTGCCAGCAGTTACCTCGAGAGGGGGACGGTAATCTTT.

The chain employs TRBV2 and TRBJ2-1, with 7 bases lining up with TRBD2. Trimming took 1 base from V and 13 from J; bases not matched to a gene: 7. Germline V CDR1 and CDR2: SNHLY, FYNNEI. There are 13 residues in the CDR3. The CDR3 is CASSEEAAGIQFF. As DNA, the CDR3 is TGTGCCAGCAGTGAAGAGGCAGCGGGAATACAGTTCTTC.

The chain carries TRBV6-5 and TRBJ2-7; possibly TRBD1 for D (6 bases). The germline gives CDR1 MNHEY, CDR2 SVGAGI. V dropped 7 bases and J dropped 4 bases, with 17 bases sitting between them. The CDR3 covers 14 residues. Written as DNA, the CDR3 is TGTGCCAGCAAAAACCTCCGGGACACTTACGAGCAGTACTTC. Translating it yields CASKNLRDTYEQYF.

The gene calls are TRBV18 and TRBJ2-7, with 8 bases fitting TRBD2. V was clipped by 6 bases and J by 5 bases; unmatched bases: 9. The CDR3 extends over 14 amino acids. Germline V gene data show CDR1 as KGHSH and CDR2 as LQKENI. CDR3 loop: CASSLSGSLHEQYF. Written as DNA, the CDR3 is TGTGCCAGCTCTCTCAGCGGGAGCCTCCACGAGCAGTACTTC.